This passage covers 28 T cell receptor beta chains from one sample sequenced in a study of T cell responses to AZD1222 COVID-19 vaccine. The data were produced by immunoSEQ multiplex PCR, yet TCRdb's version contains in-frame clones alone and is incomplete. Of 95,000 to 100,000 clones listed, approximately 84% were seen once; the top ten hold 15% to 20%. Sequences were derived from peripheral blood, sampled on day 0 of AZD1222 vaccination. Every receptor here comes from an adult in good health.

The V call is TRBV11-2, the J call TRBJ1-3, with D perhaps matching TRBD1 (6 bases). V lost 7 bases to trimming and J lost 4 bases, with 20 bases between them. CDR3 length: 16 amino acids. Germline loops: CDR1 SGHAT, CDR2 FQNNGV. CDR3 sequence: CASNYNLAGAGNTIYF. In DNA, the CDR3 is TGTGCCAGCAACTACAACCTTGCAGGGGCAGGAAACACCATATATTTT.

This chain uses TRBV7-9 with TRBJ2-1; D gene uncertain. Germline V gives CDR1 SEHNR, CDR2 FQNEAQ (reference sequence). This CDR3 is built from 11 residues. The V and J ends lost 1 base and 7 bases respectively, with 2 bases between them. The CDR3 sequence: CASSLGNEQFF. In nucleotides, the CDR3 is TGTGCCAGCAGCTTAGGAAATGAGCAGTTCTTC.

The chain's CDR3 is CASSVAPSQETQYF. For the CDR3, the DNA is TGTGCCAGCAGCGTAGCGCCGTCACAAGAGACCCAGTACTTC. J is TRBJ2-5 and V is TRBV9, with D uncertain. The CDR3 is 14 residues long. Per germline, CDR1 SGDLS and CDR2 YYNGEE. Trimming left V 0 bases short and J 2 bases short, with 8 bases between.

The chain employs TRBV18 and TRBJ1-3; D is perhaps TRBD1 (5 bases). CDR3 length: 16 amino acids. Germline CDR1 is KGHSH and CDR2 is LQKENI. V gave up 6 bases and J gave up 2 bases, with 17 bases separating them. The CDR3 coding sequence is TGTGCCAGCTCCCAGGGACCAACAGACGCTGGAAACACCATATATTTT. This gives the protein CASSQGPTDAGNTIYF.

The chain carries TRBV30 and TRBJ2-3; maybe TRBD2 (6 bases). V lost 3 bases to trimming and J lost 0 bases, with 13 bases between them. Germline loops: CDR1 GTSNPN, CDR2 SVGIG (reference sequence). The CDR3 has 15 amino acids. In DNA, the CDR3 is TGTGCCTGGAGCCAGGGTGGGGGGAGCACAGATACGCAGTATTTT. Protein: CAWSQGGGSTDTQYF.

This clone showed up just once. V gene TRBV30 combines with J gene TRBJ1-2, with 8 bases fitting TRBD1. Germline V CDR1 and CDR2: GTSNPN, SVGIG (reference sequence). The CDR3 sequence is 11 residues long. After removal of 5 bases from V and 7 bases from J, the junction contained 3 bases not matched to a gene. CDR3 sequence reads: CAWGQGAGYTF. The CDR3 DNA reads as TGTGCCTGGGGGCAGGGGGCTGGCTACACCTTC. Full variable domain (outside the CDR3, taken from reference TRBV30 and TRBJ1-2): SQTIHQWPATLVQPVGSPLSLECTVEGTSNPNLYWYRQAAGRGLQLLFYSVGIGQISSEVPQNLSASRPQDRQFILSSKKLLLSDSGFYLCAWGQGAGYTFGSGTRLTVV.

This sequence joins TRBV24-1 and TRBJ1-2; 8 bases map to TRBD1. Trimming took 4 bases from V and 2 from J; bases not matched to a gene: 5. Germline V lookup: CDR1 KGHDR, CDR2 SFDVKD. This CDR3 is 15 amino acids long. The chain's CDR3 is CATSEARTGNYGYTF. The CDR3 DNA is TGTGCCACCAGTGAGGCGCGGACAGGGAACTATGGCTACACCTTC.

This clone has only one observation. The chain links TRBV19 to TRBJ1-3, with 7 nucleotides matching TRBD1. CDR1 is LNHDA and CDR2 is SQIVND in the germline V gene (reference sequence). The CDR3 runs to 16 residues. Losses at the gene ends were 3 bases for V and 0 bases for J; bases not matched to a gene: 5. This CDR3 is CASSIQGVSSGNTIYF. The CDR3 DNA reads as TGTGCCAGTAGTATTCAGGGGGTAAGCTCTGGAAACACCATATATTTT.

The rearrangement links TRBV12-3 or TRBV12-4 to TRBJ1-2; possible D gene TRBD1, 6 bases. There are 13 residues in the CDR3. With 2 bases removed from V and 7 bases from J, the gap between germline ends came to 11 bases. The CDR3 bases are TGTGCCAGCAGTTTAAGGGGGGGTAGTGGCTACACCTTC. This codes for CASSLRGGSGYTF.

The gene calls are TRBV11-2 and TRBJ2-7; 10 bases align to TRBD2. The length of the CDR3 is 14 residues. The V gene end was trimmed by 4 bases and the J gene end by 4 bases; junction bases not matched to a gene: 4. CDR1 and CDR2 from the germline V gene are SGHAT and FQNNGV. The DNA of the CDR3 is TGTGCCAGCAGCTGGGGACTAGCGAATTACGAGCAGTACTTC. Encoded protein: CASSWGLANYEQYF.

This chain joins TRBV7-6 and TRBJ2-1; D is perhaps TRBD1 (6 bases). The germline CDR1 and CDR2 sequences are SGHVS and FNYEAQ. The V and J ends lost 5 bases and 0 bases respectively, with 14 bases between them. The CDR3 runs 16 residues. CDR3 sequence (DNA): TGTGCCAGCAGCCGATCCGGGACATTCTCCTACAATGAGCAGTTCTTC. Translation gives CASSRSGTFSYNEQFF.

The rearrangement joins TRBV5-1 to TRBJ1-1; tentatively, D is TRBD1 (6 bases). Germline V lookup: CDR1 SGHRS, CDR2 YFSETQ. V lost 4 bases and J 1 base, leaving 11 bases between the germline ends. The CDR3 has 14 amino acids. CDR3 in DNA: TGCGCCAGCAGCGGGACAACCTCGAACACTGAAGCTTTCTTT. This gives the protein CASSGTTSNTEAFF.

This clone was seen only once. The chain carries TRBV3-1 (or the pseudogene TRBV3-2) and TRBJ2-2; D gene uncertain. The germline V and J ends were trimmed by 4 bases and 1 base, with 13 bases remaining between them. The length of the CDR3 is 16 residues. In germline, CDR1 is LGHDT, CDR2 YNNKEL (reference sequence). CDR3 sequence reads: CASSLRGPMNTGELFF. In DNA form, the CDR3 reads TGTGCCAGCAGCCTACGTGGCCCCATGAACACCGGGGAGCTGTTTTTT.

The chain carries TRBV5-1 and TRBJ2-2, with 8 positions matching TRBD1. CDR1 is SGHRS and CDR2 is YFSETQ in the germline V gene. The CDR3 extends over 14 amino acids. V lost 4 bases, J lost 3 bases, and 2 bases stayed unmatched. The DNA of the CDR3 is TGCGCCAGCAGCGCGACAGGGGACACCGGGGAGCTGTTTTTT. Protein: CASSATGDTGELFF.

The chain carries TRBV2 and TRBJ2-2; perhaps TRBD2 as D (5 bases). V gave up 8 bases and J gave up 5 bases, with 6 bases separating them. CDR1 and CDR2 from the germline V gene are SNHLY and FYNNEI. The CDR3 contains 11 residues. The CDR3 loop is CASGGTGELFF. The CDR3, as DNA: TGTGCCAGCGGAGGAACCGGGGAGCTGTTTTTT.

The CDR3 sequence: CASSTTGALEAFF. CDR3 bases: TGTGCCAGCAGCACGACAGGGGCTCTTGAAGCTTTCTTT. This rearrangement joins TRBV27 to TRBJ1-1; 8 nucleotides align to TRBD1. This CDR3 is built from 13 residues. J gave up 7 bases and V 6 bases, and 7 bases lay outside the gene matches. Germline CDR1 and CDR2: MNHEY and SMNVEV (reference sequence).

This clone was found once. The chain employs TRBV7-6 and TRBJ2-5, with 8 bases fitting TRBD1. Looked up from germline, CDR1 is SGHVS and CDR2 is FNYEAQ. This CDR3 region has 18 residues. The J segment lost 0 bases and the V segment lost 0 bases, leaving 9 bases of the junction unmatched. The CDR3 is CASSLALVTGGYQETQYF. The CDR3 DNA sequence: TGTGCCAGCAGCTTAGCGCTGGTAACAGGGGGATACCAAGAGACCCAGTACTTC.

The CDR3 nucleotides are TGCGCCAGCAGCTTGGGACAGGTGAACACCGGGGAGCTGTTTTTT. As protein: CASSLGQVNTGELFF. V is TRBV5-1 and J is TRBJ2-2; TRBD1 might be the D (6 bases). Germline-derived CDR1 and CDR2 are SGHRS and YFSETQ. This CDR3 has 15 residues. The V end lost 0 bases, the J end lost 1 base, and 7 bases lay between the germline ends.

The rearrangement uses TRBV6-5 and TRBJ1-2; D gene unclear. V lost 2 bases and J 8 bases, leaving 18 bases between the germline ends. The CDR3 runs to 15 residues. Germline values: CDR1 MNHEY, CDR2 SVGAGI. As DNA, the CDR3 is TGTGCCAGCAGTTACAGGGAGTCCCGAAAAGCGGGCTACACCTTC. Translated, it gives CASSYRESRKAGYTF.

CDR3 region: CASLQPPYEQYF. The CDR3 bases are TGTGCCAGCTTGCAGCCCCCCTACGAGCAGTACTTC. The chain couples TRBV2 to TRBJ2-7; no reliable D call. CDR1 is SNHLY and CDR2 is FYNNEI in the germline V gene. The CDR3 is 12 amino acids. Trimming left V 8 bases short and J 2 bases short, with 10 bases between. The full variable domain, completed using reference TRBV2 and TRBJ2-7, is EPEVTQTPSHQVTQMGQEVILRCVPISNHLYFYWYRQILGQKVEFLVSFYNNEISEKSEIFDDQFSVERPDGSNFTLKIRSTKLEDSAMYFCASLQPPYEQYFGPGTRLTVT.

The chain couples TRBV2 to TRBJ2-2; perhaps TRBD1 as D (7 bases). Germline CDR1 and CDR2: SNHLY and FYNNEI. The CDR3 extends over 17 amino acids. Trimming cost V 5 bases and J 4 bases, with 20 bases left between them. The CDR3 is CASSRDRVNSGTGELFF. DNA for the CDR3: TGTGCCAGCAGTAGAGACAGGGTAAATAGCGGCACCGGGGAGCTGTTTTTT.

The chain joins TRBV27 to TRBJ1-6; D uncertain. CDR1 and CDR2 from the germline V gene are MNHEY and SMNVEV (reference sequence). Trimming stripped 6 bases from V and 5 bases from J, with 11 bases between. The CDR3 totals 14 residues. CDR3 residues: CASSRRSNNSPLHF. CDR3 bases: TGTGCCAGCAGCCGACGGTCTAATAATTCACCCCTCCACTTT.

This chain joins TRBV10-3 and TRBJ1-3; unclear D gene. Germline CDR1 and CDR2: ENHRY and SYGVKD. The CDR3 is made up of 14 amino acids. The ends were cut back, 6 bases at V and 0 bases at J, with 9 bases in the middle. CDR3 nucleotide sequence: TGTGCCATCAGGGACGGTAGCTCTGGAAACACCATATATTTT. It specifies CAIRDGSSGNTIYF.

The chain employs TRBV5-4 and TRBJ1-3; TRBD1 matches at 10 bases. V was pared by 4 bases and J by 3 bases, with 4 bases of the junction left unmatched. The CDR3 contains 15 residues. Per germline, CDR1 SGHNT and CDR2 YYREEE (reference sequence). This CDR3 reads CASSATGGFGNTIYF. Written as DNA, the CDR3 is TGTGCCAGCAGCGCGACAGGGGGCTTTGGAAACACCATATATTTT.

The CDR3 region has the DNA TGTGCCAGCAGTTTTGGGACACCTAACACTGAAGCTTTCTTT. Translated, it gives CASSFGTPNTEAFF. J is TRBJ1-1 and V is TRBV6-2 or TRBV6-3, with TRBD1 as a possible D gene (6 bases). The CDR3 has 14 amino acids. The germline V and J ends were trimmed by 4 bases and 2 bases, with 11 bases remaining between them. The germline CDR1 and CDR2 sequences are MNHEY and SVGEGT.

The chain carries TRBV7-6 and TRBJ2-7; 7 bases line up with TRBD2. The CDR3 is 14 amino acids. CDR1 is SGHVS, CDR2 FNYEAQ, per germline. Trimming at V came to 4 bases and at J to 2 bases, leaving 5 bases not matched to a gene. The CDR3 protein is CASSWGEGTYEQYF. CDR3 nucleotides: TGTGCCAGCAGCTGGGGGGAGGGGACCTACGAGCAGTACTTC.

The chain joins TRBV24-1 to TRBJ2-3; a possible D gene is TRBD2 (5 bases). Germline V gene lookup returns CDR1 KGHDR and CDR2 SFDVKD. The length of the CDR3 is 16 residues. The V and J ends lost 0 bases and 1 base respectively, with 10 bases between them. The CDR3 sequence: CATSDLASGGTDTQYF. The CDR3 DNA follows: TGTGCCACCAGTGATTTGGCCAGCGGCGGCACAGATACGCAGTATTTT.

The rearrangement links TRBV5-4 to TRBJ2-2; TRBD2 aligns across 8 bases. This CDR3 contains 15 residues. Germline loops: CDR1 SGHNT, CDR2 YYREEE (reference sequence). The V segment lost 0 bases and the J segment 7 bases; nucleotides outside the gene matches: 5. CDR3 nucleotide sequence: TGTGCCAGCAGCTTGGGCGGGACTAGAATCGGGGAGCTGTTTTTT. This codes for CASSLGGTRIGELFF.